The source of this TCR beta chain is a study of OX40 agonist ivuxolimab in advanced cancers. Findings of the study overall: Patients who responded partially at 0.1-3.0 mg/kg showed clonal expansion ranking among the lowest.

Data came from immunoSEQ multiplex PCR; TCRdb stores just in-frame clones and leaves some out. This sample has fewer than 25,000 clones; 88% occur once, and the top ten carry about a third. The germline V gene has CDR1 SGHRS and CDR2 YFSETQ. V lost 5 bases to trimming and J lost 3 bases, with 9 bases between them. CDR3 size: 13 residues. A remark on this clone: The antigen remains undetermined.

The receptor comes from an adult with an advanced solid tumor such as melanoma, head and neck, liver or kidney cancer. Sequenced here: CD4+ or CD8+ T cells sorted from blood, sampled in a trial of the OX40 agonist ivuxolimab. The V gene is TRBV5-1, the J gene TRBJ2-4; D is unclear. The CDR3 protein is CASSPGGKNIQYF. The CDR3 DNA is TGCGCCAGCAGTCCAGGCGGCAAAAACATTCAGTACTTC.